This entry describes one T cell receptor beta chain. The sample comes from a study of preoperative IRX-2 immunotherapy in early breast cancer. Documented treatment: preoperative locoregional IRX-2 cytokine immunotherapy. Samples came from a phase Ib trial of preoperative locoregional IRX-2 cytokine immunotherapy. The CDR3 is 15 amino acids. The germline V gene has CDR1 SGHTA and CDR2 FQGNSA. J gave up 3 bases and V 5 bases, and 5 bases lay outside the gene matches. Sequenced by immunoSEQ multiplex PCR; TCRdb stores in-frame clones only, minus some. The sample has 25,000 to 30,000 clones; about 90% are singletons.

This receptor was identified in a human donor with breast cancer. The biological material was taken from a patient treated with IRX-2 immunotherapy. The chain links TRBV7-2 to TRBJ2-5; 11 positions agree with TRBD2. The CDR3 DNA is TGTGCCAGCAGCCCTCCGGGACTAGCGGAAGAGACCCAGTACTTC. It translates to CASSPPGLAEETQYF.